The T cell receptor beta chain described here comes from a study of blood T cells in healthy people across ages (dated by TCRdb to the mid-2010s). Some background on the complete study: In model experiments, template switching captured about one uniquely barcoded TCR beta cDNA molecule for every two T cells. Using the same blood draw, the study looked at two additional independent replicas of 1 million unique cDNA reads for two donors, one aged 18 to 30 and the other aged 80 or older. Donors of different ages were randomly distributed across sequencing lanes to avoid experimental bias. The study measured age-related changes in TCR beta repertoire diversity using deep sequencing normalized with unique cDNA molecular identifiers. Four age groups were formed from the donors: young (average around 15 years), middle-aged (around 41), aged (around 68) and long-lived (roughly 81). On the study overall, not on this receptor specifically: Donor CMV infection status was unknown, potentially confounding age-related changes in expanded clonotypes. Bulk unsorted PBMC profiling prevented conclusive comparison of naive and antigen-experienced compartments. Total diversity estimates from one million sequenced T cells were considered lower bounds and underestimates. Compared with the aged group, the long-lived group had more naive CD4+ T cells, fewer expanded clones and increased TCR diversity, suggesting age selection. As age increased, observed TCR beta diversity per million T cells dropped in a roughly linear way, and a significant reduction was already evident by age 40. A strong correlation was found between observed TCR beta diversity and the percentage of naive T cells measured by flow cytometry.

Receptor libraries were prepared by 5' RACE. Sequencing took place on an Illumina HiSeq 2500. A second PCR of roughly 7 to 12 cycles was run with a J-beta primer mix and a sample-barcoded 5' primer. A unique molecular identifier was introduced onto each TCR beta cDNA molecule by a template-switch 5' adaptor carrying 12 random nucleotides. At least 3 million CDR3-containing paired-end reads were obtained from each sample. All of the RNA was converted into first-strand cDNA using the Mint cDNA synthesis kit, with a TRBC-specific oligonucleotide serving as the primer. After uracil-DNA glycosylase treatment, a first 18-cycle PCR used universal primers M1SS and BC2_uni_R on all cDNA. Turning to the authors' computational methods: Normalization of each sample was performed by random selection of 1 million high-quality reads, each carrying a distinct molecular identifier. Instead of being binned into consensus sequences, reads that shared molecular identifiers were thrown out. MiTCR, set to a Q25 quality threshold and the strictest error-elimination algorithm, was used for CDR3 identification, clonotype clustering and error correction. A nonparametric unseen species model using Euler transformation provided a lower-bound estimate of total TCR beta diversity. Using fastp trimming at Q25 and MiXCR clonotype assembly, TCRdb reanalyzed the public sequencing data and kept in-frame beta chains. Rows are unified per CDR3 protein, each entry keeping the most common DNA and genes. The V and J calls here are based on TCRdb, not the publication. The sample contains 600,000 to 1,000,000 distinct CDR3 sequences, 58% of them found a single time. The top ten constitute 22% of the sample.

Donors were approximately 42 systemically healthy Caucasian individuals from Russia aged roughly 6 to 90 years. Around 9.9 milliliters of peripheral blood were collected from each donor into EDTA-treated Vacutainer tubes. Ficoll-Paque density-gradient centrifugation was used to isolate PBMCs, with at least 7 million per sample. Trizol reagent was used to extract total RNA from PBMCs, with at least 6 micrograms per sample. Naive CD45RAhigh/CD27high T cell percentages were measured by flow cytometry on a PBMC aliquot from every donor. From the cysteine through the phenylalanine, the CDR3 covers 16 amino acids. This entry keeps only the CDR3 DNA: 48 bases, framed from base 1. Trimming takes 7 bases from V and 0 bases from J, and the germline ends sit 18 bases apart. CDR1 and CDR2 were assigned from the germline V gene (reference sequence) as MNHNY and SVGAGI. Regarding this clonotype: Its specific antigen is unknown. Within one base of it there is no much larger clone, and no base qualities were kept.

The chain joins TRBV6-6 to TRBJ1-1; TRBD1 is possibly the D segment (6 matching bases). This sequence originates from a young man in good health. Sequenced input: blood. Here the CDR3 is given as CASTVKGGALNTEAFF. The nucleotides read TGTGCCAGCACCGTCAAGGGGGGGGCATTGAACACTGAAGCTTTCTTT.